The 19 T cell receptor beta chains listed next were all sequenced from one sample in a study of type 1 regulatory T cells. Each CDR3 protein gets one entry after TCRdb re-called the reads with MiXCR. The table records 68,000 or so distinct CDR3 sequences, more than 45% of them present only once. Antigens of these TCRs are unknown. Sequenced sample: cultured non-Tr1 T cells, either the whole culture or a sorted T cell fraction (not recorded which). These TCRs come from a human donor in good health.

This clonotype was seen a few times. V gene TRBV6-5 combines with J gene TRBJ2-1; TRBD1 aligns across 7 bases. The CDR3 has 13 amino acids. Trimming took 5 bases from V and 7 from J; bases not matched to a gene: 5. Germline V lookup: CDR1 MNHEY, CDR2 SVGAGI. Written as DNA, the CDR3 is TGTGCCAGCAGTAGGACAGGAAAGAATGAGCAGTTCTTC. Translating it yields CASSRTGKNEQFF.

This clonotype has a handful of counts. In DNA form, the CDR3 reads TGTGCCAGCAGTTTCGGGGGGTATGGCTATGGCTACACCTTC. It encodes CASSFGGYGYGYTF. The chain uses TRBV12-3 or TRBV12-4 and TRBJ1-2; possibly TRBD1 for D (5 bases). This CDR3 is 14 amino acids long. V was clipped by 3 bases and J by 4 bases, with 12 bases between them.

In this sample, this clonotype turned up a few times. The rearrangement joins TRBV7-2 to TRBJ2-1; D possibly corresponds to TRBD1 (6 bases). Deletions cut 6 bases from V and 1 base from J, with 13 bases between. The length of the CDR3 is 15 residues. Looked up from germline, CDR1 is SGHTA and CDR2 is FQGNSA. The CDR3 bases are TGTGCCAGCAGTTCACCAGGGGTTTCCTACAATGAGCAGTTCTTC. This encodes CASSSPGVSYNEQFF.

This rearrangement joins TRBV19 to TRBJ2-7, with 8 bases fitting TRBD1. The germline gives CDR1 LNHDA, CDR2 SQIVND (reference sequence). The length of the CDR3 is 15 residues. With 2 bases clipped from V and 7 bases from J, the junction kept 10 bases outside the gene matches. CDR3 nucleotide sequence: TGTGCCAGTAGTATAATAGGACAGGGATCTCGTGAGCAGTACTTC. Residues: CASSIIGQGSREQYF.

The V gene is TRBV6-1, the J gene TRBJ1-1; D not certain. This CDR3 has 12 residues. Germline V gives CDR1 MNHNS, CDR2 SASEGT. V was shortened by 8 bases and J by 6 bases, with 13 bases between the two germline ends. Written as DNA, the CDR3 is TGTGCCAGCGGGTGGCTTCGGTCTGAAGCTTTCTTT. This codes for CASGWLRSEAFF.

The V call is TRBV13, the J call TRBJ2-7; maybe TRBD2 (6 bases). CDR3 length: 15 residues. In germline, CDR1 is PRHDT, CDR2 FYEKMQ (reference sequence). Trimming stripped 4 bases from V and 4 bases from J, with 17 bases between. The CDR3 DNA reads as TGTGCCAGCAGCTCGGGAGCGGGTGAGACTTACGAGCAGTACTTC. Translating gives CASSSGAGETYEQYF.

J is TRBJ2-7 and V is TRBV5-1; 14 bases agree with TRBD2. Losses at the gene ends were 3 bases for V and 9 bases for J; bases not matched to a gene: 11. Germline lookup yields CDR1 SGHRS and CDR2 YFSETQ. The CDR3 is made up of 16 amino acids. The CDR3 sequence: CASSSKTSGGASVQYF. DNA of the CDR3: TGCGCCAGCAGCTCCAAGACTAGCGGGGGGGCCTCGGTGCAGTACTTC. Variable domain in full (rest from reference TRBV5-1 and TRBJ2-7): KAGVTQTPRYLIKTRGQQVTLSCSPISGHRSVSWYQQTPGQGLQFLFEYFSETQRNKGNFPGRFSGRQFSNSRSEMNVSTLELGDSALYLCASSSKTSGGASVQYFGPGTRLTVT.

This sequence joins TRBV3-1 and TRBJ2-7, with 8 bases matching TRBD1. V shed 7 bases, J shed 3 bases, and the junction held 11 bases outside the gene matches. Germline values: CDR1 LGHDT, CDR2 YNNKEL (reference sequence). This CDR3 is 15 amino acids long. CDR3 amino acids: CASNQGWGQVYEQYF. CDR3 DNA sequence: TGTGCCAGCAACCAGGGCTGGGGACAGGTCTACGAGCAGTACTTC.

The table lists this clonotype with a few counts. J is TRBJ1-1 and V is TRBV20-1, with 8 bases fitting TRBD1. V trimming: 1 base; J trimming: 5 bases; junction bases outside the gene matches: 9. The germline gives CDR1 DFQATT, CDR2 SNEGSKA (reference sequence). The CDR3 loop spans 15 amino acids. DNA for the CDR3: TGCAGTGCTAGAGTATCAGGGGGCGGTAGTACTGAAGCTTTCTTT. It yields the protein CSARVSGGGSTEAFF.

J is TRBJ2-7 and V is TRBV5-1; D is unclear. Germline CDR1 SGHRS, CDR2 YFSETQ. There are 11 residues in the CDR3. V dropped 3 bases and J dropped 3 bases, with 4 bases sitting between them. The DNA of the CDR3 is TGCGCCAGCAGCTCAAACTACGAGCAGTACTTC. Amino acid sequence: CASSSNYEQYF.

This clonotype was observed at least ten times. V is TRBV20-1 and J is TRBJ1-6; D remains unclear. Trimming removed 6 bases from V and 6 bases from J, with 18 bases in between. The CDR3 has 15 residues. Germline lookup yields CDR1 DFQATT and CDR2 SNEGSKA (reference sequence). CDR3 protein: CSATGVPDANSPLHF. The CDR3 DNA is TGCAGTGCAACCGGGGTCCCCGACGCTAATTCACCCCTCCACTTT.

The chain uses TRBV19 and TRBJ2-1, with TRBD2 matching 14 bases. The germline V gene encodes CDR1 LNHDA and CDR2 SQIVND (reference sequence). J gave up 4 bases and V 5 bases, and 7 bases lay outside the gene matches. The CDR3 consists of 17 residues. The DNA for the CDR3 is TGTGCCAGTAGTCGAGGACTAGCGGGGGGATCATACAATGAGCAGTTCTTC. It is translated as CASSRGLAGGSYNEQFF.

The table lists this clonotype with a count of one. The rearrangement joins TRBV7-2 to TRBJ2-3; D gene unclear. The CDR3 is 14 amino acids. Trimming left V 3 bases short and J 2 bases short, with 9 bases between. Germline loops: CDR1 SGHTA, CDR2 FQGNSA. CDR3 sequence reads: CASSFTGPTDTQYF. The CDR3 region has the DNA TGTGCCAGCAGCTTTACCGGACCCACAGATACGCAGTATTTT. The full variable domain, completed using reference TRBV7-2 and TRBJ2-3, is GAGVSQSPSNKVTEKGKDVELRCDPISGHTALYWYRQSLGQGLEFLIYFQGNSAPDKSGLPSDRFSAERTGGSVSTLTIQRTQQEDSAVYLCASSFTGPTDTQYFGPGTRLTVL.

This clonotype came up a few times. CDR3 sequence: CASSPSASSYEQYF. CDR3 sequence (DNA): TGTGCCAGCTCACCGTCAGCGAGCTCCTACGAGCAGTACTTC. This chain connects TRBV18 to TRBJ2-7; D gene ambiguous. Germline V gives CDR1 KGHSH, CDR2 LQKENI. The CDR3 covers 14 residues. The V and J ends lost 3 bases and 0 bases respectively, with 9 bases between them.

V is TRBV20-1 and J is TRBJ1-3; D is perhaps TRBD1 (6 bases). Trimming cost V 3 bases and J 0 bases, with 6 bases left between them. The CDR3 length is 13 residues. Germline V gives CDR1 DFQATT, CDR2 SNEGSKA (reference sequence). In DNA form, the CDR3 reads TGCAGTGCTAGGGACAGCTCTGGAAACACCATATATTTT. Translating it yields CSARDSSGNTIYF.

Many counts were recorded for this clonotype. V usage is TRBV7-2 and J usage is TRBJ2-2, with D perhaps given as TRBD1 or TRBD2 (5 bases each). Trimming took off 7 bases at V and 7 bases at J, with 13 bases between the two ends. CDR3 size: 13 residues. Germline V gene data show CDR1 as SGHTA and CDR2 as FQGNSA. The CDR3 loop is CASTSYGGGELFF. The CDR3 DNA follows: TGTGCCAGCACCAGTTATGGGGGCGGGGAGCTGTTTTTT.

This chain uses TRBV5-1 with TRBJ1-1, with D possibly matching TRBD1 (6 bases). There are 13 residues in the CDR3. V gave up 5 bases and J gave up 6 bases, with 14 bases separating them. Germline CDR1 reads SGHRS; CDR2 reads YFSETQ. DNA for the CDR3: TGCGCCAGCAGTAACATACCAGGGGCTGAAGCTTTCTTT. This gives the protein CASSNIPGAEAFF.

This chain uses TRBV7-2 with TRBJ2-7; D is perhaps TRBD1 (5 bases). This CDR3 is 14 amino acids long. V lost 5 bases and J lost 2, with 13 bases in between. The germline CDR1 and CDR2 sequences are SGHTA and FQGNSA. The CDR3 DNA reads TGTGCCAGCAGCCTAGGGGTTAACCCCTACGAGCAGTACTTC. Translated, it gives CASSLGVNPYEQYF. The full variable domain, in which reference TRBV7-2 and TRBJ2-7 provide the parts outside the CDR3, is GAGVSQSPSNKVTEKGKDVELRCDPISGHTALYWYRQSLGQGLEFLIYFQGNSAPDKSGLPSDRFSAERTGGSVSTLTIQRTQQEDSAVYLCASSLGVNPYEQYFGPGTRLTVT.

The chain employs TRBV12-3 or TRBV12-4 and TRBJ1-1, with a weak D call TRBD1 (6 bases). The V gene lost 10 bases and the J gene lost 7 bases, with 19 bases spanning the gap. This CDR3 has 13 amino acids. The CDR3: CATGGAGPNEAFF. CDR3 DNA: TGTGCCACCGGGGGGGCAGGCCCTAATGAAGCTTTCTTT.